This T cell receptor (beta chain) was obtained from a study of graft-versus-host responses after intestinal transplantation. Overall study context: Each transplant was multivisceral, liver-intestinal, or isolated intestinal. Recipients were all induced with anti-thymocyte globulin, then given tacrolimus and steroids for 2 to 3 years. Study-wide results and limits: Marrow from the recipient contained GvH clones, some of which had appeared first in ileum or blood. Peak levels of circulating GvH clones tracked with early post-transplant HvG declines.

CDR3 length: 16 amino acids. The germline V gene encodes CDR1 LNHNV and CDR2 YYDKDF (reference sequence). Trimming removed 2 bases at V and 0 bases at J, with 8 bases between. Produced via immunoSEQ multiplex PCR; TCRdb's table is partial and in-frame only. The sample comprises over 100,000 clones, over 80% of which are singletons, and more than 0.09% rests with the top ten. Worth noting for this clone: Its antigen is still unknown.

The chain links TRBV15 to TRBJ2-6; D gene ambiguous. This clonotype originated in a human donor who received an intestinal transplant. Sequencing used unstimulated CD4+ T cells sorted from spleen or lymph node cells, obtained before intestinal transplant. The DNA for the CDR3 is TGTGCCACCAGCAGAATTTTAGGCTCTGGGGCCAACGTCCTGACTTTC. Translated, it gives CATSRILGSGANVLTF.